One sample yielded the 5 T cell receptor beta chains listed below, sequenced in a study of control samples from healthy donors and cancer patients. The protocol was immunoSEQ multiplex PCR, while the TCRdb copy is restricted to in-frame clones and leaves out a portion. The table has about 60,000 clones, roughly 88% seen once; the top ten hold approximately 3.4%. The sample comprised blood. These receptors originate from a man aged 45-65 years in good health.

Worth noting for this clone: Other DNA sequences in this sample translate to the same CDR3. This chain links TRBV18 with TRBJ2-7; D is undetermined. Trimming took 1 base from V and 5 from J, leaving 6 bases between them. The CDR3 length is 12 residues. Germline-derived CDR1 and CDR2 are KGHSH and LQKENI. The CDR3 DNA reads as TGTGCCAGCTCACCACAGGCCCACGAGCAGTACTTC. Translating gives CASSPQAHEQYF.

This sequence joins TRBV7-3 and TRBJ2-1; D tentatively fits TRBD1 or TRBD2 (6 bases each). Trimming took off 6 bases at V and 6 bases at J, with 15 bases between the two ends. The CDR3 covers 14 residues. Per germline, CDR1 SGHTA and CDR2 FQGTGA. CDR3 in DNA: TGTGCCAGCAGTCCGGGGGCTGCATTCAATGAGCAGTTCTTC. Residues: CASSPGAAFNEQFF.

V is TRBV6-5 and J is TRBJ1-2, with TRBD1 identical over 9 bases. Germline V gene sequence: CDR1 MNHEY, CDR2 SVGAGI. The CDR3 loop spans 14 amino acids. The ends lost 5 bases at V and 4 bases at J; junction bases unmatched: 5. The CDR3 region is CASSPGTGIYGYTF. CDR3 in DNA: TGTGCCAGCAGTCCCGGGACAGGGATCTATGGCTACACCTTC.

This chain connects TRBV15 to TRBJ2-1; D tentatively reads TRBD1 or TRBD2 (6 bases each). V lost 3 bases to trimming and J lost 0 bases, with 12 bases between them. The CDR3 totals 16 residues. Germline V gene lookup returns CDR1 LNHNV and CDR2 YYDKDF (reference sequence). The CDR3: CATSREGGSSYNEQFF. CDR3 nucleotide sequence: TGTGCCACCAGCAGGGAGGGGGGATCCTCCTACAATGAGCAGTTCTTC.

V usage is TRBV10-3 and J usage is TRBJ1-3; no definite D call. In germline, CDR1 is ENHRY, CDR2 SYGVKD. The CDR3 contains 14 residues. The ends were cut back, 1 base at V and 0 bases at J, with 4 bases in the middle. This CDR3 is CAISELLSGNTIYF. CDR3 DNA sequence: TGTGCCATCAGTGAGTTGCTCTCTGGAAACACCATATATTTT.